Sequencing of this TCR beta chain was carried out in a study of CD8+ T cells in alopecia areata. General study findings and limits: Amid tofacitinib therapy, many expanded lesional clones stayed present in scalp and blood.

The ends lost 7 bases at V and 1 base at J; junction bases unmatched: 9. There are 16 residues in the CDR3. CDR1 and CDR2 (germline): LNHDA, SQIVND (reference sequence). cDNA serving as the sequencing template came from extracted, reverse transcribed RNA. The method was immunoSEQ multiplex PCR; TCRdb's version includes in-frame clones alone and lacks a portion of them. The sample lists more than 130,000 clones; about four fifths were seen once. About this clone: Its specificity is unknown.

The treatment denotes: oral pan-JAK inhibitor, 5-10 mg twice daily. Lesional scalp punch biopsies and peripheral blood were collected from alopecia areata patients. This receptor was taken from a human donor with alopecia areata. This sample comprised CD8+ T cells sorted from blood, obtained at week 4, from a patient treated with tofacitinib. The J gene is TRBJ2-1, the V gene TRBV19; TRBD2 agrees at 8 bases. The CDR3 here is CASTNSAGDSYNEQFF. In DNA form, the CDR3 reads TGTGCCAGTACCAACTCAGCGGGGGATTCCTACAATGAGCAGTTCTTC.